The present TCR beta chain was sequenced within a study of immune cell composition in non-small cell lung cancer. A remark on this clone: The antigen is not known.

Sequencing was performed with immunoSEQ multiplex PCR; in TCRdb, only in-frame clones are kept and a portion is missing. This table holds more than 950 clones, around four fifths found once. General study findings and limits: Tumour TCR-beta clonality showed no significant link to smoking pack-years.

Between the trimmed V and J ends, which lost 6 bases and 8 bases, there was a span of 7 bases. Germline CDR1 and CDR2: SNHLY and FYNNEI. This CDR3 has 11 residues. The sequence came from a human donor with non-small cell lung cancer. Material for sequencing was lung tumor tissue. The chain is built from TRBV2 and TRBJ2-2; no definite D call. CDR3 coding DNA: TGTGCCAGCAGCCCAGGTGGGGAGCTGTTTTTT. Translation: CASSPGGELFF.